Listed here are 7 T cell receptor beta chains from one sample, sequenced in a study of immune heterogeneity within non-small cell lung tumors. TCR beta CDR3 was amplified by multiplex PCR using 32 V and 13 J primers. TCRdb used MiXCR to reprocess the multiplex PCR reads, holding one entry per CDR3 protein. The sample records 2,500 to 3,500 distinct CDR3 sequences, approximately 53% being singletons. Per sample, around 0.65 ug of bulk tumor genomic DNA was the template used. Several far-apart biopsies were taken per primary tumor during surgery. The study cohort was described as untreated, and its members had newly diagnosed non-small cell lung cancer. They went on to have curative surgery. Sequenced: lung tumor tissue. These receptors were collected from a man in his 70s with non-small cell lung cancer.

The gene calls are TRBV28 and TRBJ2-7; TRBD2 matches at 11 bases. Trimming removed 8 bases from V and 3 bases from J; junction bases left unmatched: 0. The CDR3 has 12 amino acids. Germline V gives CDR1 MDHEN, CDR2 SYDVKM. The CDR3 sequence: CASLAGGYEQYF. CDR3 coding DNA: TGTGCCAGCCTAGCGGGAGGCTACGAGCAGTACTTC.

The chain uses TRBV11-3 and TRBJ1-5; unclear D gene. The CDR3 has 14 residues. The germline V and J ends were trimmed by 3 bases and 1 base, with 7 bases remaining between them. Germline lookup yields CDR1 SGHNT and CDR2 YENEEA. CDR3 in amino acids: CASSFGLSNQPQHF. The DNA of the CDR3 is TGTGCCAGCAGCTTTGGGTTAAGCAATCAGCCCCAGCATTTT.

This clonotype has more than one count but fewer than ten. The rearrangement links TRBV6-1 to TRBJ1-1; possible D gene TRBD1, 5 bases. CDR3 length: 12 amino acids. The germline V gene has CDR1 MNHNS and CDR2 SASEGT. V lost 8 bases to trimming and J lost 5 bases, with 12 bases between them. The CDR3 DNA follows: TGTGCCAGCTCGTCAGGGATTACTGAAGCTTTCTTT. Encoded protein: CASSSGITEAFF.

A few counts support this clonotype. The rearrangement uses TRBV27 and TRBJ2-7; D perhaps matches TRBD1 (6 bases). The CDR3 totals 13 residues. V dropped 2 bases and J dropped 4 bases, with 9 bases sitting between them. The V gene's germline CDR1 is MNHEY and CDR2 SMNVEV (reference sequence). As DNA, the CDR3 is TGTGCCAGCAGTTTACGGCAGGGGTACGAGCAGTACTTC. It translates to CASSLRQGYEQYF.

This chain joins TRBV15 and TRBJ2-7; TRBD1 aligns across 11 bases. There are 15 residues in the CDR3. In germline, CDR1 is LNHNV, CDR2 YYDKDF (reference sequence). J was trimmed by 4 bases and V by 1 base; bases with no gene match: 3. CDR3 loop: CATSRGTGGSYEQYF. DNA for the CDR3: TGTGCCACCAGCAGAGGGACAGGGGGCTCTTACGAGCAGTACTTC.

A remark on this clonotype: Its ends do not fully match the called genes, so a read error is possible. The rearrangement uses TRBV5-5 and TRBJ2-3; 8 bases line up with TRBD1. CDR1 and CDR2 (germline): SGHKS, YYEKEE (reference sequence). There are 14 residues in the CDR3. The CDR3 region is CASSFSRGLDTQYF. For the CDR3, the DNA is TGTGCCAGTAGCTTCAGCAGGGGGCTAGATACGCAGTATTTT.

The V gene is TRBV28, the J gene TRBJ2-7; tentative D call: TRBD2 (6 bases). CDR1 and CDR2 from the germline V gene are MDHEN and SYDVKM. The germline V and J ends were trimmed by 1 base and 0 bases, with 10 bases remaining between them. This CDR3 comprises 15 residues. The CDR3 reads CASSLFGTVSYEQYF. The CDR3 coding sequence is TGTGCCAGCAGTTTATTCGGGACTGTCTCCTACGAGCAGTACTTC.